These T cell receptor beta chains were read from a single sample in a study of response to subunit inactivated influenza vaccine. Each CDR3 protein is one row after TCRdb ran MiXCR on the RT-PCR reads. The table has 400,000 to 550,000 distinct CDR3 sequences, around 25% seen once; the top ten hold approximately 2%. The starting material was CD4+ T cells sorted from PBMCs, obtained 5 days after vaccination. The origin of the receptors is a man aged 50 or older who received an inactivated influenza vaccine. CDR3s include the opening cysteine and the closing phenylalanine or tryptophan. Fields, in order: V gene, clone size, D gene, J gene, CDR3 DNA, CDR3 protein. A D gene is named only where the DNA matches it firmly. A clone size is listed for some rows: how often the clone was seen (once, few, many), or a class if it is expanded.

>TRBV25-1|NA|TRBD1|TRBJ2-5
TGTGCCAGAACCCGGGACAGGGGGCGGGAGACCCAGTACTTC
CARTRDRGRETQYF
>TRBV10-3|NA|NA|TRBJ1-5
TGTGCCATCAGCCTAGTTCAACTGGGGCCCCAGCATTTT
CAISLVQLGPQHF
>TRBV3-1|NA|NA|TRBJ1-1
TGTGCCAGCAGCCAAGACAGTTTCAGTGAAGCTTTCTTT
CASSQDSFSEAFF
>TRBV20-1|few|TRBD1|TRBJ1-2
TGCAGTGCTATTAGACAGGGCGGCCCCTATGGCTACACCTTC
CSAIRQGGPYGYTF
>TRBV19|NA|NA|TRBJ1-1
TGTGCCAGTAGTATAGGAGGGATCAACACTGAAGCTTTCTTT
CASSIGGINTEAFF
>TRBV20-1|NA|NA|TRBJ1-1
TGCAGTGCTAGACTTGGCCAGGGGCACACTGAAGCTTTCTTT
CSARLGQGHTEAFF
>TRBV28|NA|TRBD2|TRBJ2-1
TGTGCCAGCAGTTTCAGCGGGAGGGCCGTTGGCGAGCAGTTCTTC
CASSFSGRAVGEQFF
>TRBV9|once|NA|TRBJ1-5
TGTGCCAGCAGTACGGACGGGGTTCAGCCCCAGCATTTT
CASSTDGVQPQHF
>TRBV3-1|few|NA|TRBJ2-2
TGTGCCAGCAGCCATTCCTCGGGAAGGGGCGGGGAGCTGTTTTTT
CASSHSSGRGGELFF
>TRBV10-3|few|TRBD1|TRBJ1-1
TGTGCCATAGGACAGGGGGGGACTGAAGCTTTCTTT
CAIGQGGTEAFF
>TRBV20-1|few|NA|TRBJ1-1
TGCAGTGCTAGAGATCTTCGGGGGGCGCGGAGGAACACTGAAGCTTTCTTT
CSARDLRGARRNTEAFF
>TRBV6-2/TRBV6-3|few|TRBD1|TRBJ2-5
TGTGCCAGCAGCAAGGACAGGGCGTCTAGGGAGACCCAGTACTTC
CASSKDRASRETQYF
>TRBV5-1|NA|NA|TRBJ1-1
TGCGCCAGCAGCTTGGCCCTACAGGGTTCTGAAGCTTTCTTT
CASSLALQGSEAFF
>TRBV7-6|NA|NA|TRBJ2-1
TGTGCCAGCAGCTTAGAAGGGGTCTATTCCAATGAGCAGTTCTTC
CASSLEGVYSNEQFF
>TRBV12-3/TRBV12-4|NA|NA|TRBJ2-5
TGTGCCAGCACTAGGAGGGGTACAGGAGAGACCCAGTACTTC
CASTRRGTGETQYF
>TRBV7-9|few|TRBD1|TRBJ2-1
TGTGCCAGCAGCCGAAATACGGGACAGGGGGGCAATGAGCAGTTCTTC
CASSRNTGQGGNEQFF
>TRBV4-3|NA|NA|TRBJ1-1
TGCGCCAGCAGCCAAAGGGCCCACGCTGAAGCTTTCTTT
CASSQRAHAEAFF
>TRBV7-9|few|TRBD2|TRBJ2-5
TGTGCCAGCAGCTTTTGGACTAGCGGGAGAGGCGAGACCCAGTACTTC
CASSFWTSGRGETQYF
>TRBV12-3/TRBV12-4|NA|TRBD2|TRBJ2-1
TGTGCCAGCAGTCAAAAACTAGCGGGACGGGCTGAGCAGTTCTTC
CASSQKLAGRAEQFF
>TRBV24-1|few|TRBD2|TRBJ2-2
TGTGCCACCAGTGATCTGGACAGGGGACTAGCGGGAACCGGGGAGCTGTTTTTT
CATSDLDRGLAGTGELFF
>TRBV5-1|few|TRBD1|TRBJ2-5
TGCGCCAGCAGCGGACAGGGGGGACTCCAAGAGACCCAGTACTTC
CASSGQGGLQETQYF
>TRBV5-4|few|NA|TRBJ2-1
TGTGCCTCCACGCTGGGCAGTTACAATGAGCAGTTCTTC
CASTLGSYNEQFF
>TRBV10-3|NA|NA|TRBJ2-2
TGTGCCATGAGCAGTTTGGCGGGGACCAACACCGGGGAGCTGTTTTTT
CAMSSLAGTNTGELFF
>TRBV20-1|NA|TRBD2|TRBJ2-7
TGCAGTGCCACCTTAGCGGGAAGTAGGTACGAGCAGTACTTC
CSATLAGSRYEQYF
>TRBV24-1|few|TRBD2|TRBJ2-1
TGTGCCACCAGTGACCCTGTGGGGGGGAGCTCCTACAATGAGCAGTTCTTC
CATSDPVGGSSYNEQFF
>TRBV5-1|few|TRBD1|TRBJ2-7
TGCGCCAGCAGCGGTGGGACAGCCTTCTACGAGCAGTACTTC
CASSGGTAFYEQYF
>TRBV24-1|few|TRBD2|TRBJ2-3
TGTGCCACCAGTGAAACGGGAGGTAGAACAGATACGCAGTATTTT
CATSETGGRTDTQYF
>TRBV6-1|NA|NA|TRBJ1-2
TGTGCCAGCACCTATTCCGAGGGGAACTTTGGCTACACCTTC
CASTYSEGNFGYTF
>TRBV12-3/TRBV12-4|NA|NA|TRBJ2-3
TGTGCCAGCAGCTATCGACAGGCAACAGATACGCAGTATTTT
CASSYRQATDTQYF
>TRBV10-3|few|TRBD2|TRBJ2-1
TGTGCCATCAGCGCACTAGCGGGAGGTCGCTCCTACAATGAGCAGTTCTTC
CAISALAGGRSYNEQFF
>TRBV6-1|NA|TRBD1|TRBJ1-3
TGTGCCAGCAGTCGATCCGGGACAGGGGGCCCTGGAAACACCATATATTTT
CASSRSGTGGPGNTIYF
>TRBV6-1|NA|TRBD2|TRBJ2-7
TGTGCCAGCAGGCCGGGACTAGCCTTCCTCGAGCAGTACTTC
CASRPGLAFLEQYF
>TRBV2|NA|TRBD1|TRBJ2-7
TGTGCCAGCAGAGGGGACAGCTACGAGCAGTACTTC
CASRGDSYEQYF
>TRBV7-9|few|NA|TRBJ1-2
TGTGCCAGCAGCTTCCTTTCTACAAACTATGGCTACACCTTC
CASSFLSTNYGYTF
>TRBV4-1|few|NA|TRBJ1-4
TGCGCCAGTAGGGGCTCTGAAAAACTGTTTTTT
CASRGSEKLFF
>TRBV12-3/TRBV12-4|NA|NA|TRBJ2-1
TGTGCCAGCAGTTTATCACGGGCATATCGCCACAATGAGCAGTTCTTC
CASSLSRAYRHNEQFF
>TRBV28|NA|NA|TRBJ2-3
TGTGCCAGCAGTTTAAGGCTAATCACAGATACGCAGTATTTT
CASSLRLITDTQYF
>TRBV12-3/TRBV12-4|NA|NA|TRBJ2-2
TGTGCCAGCAGTTTCCGCGCGAACACCGGGGAGCTGTTTTTT
CASSFRANTGELFF
>TRBV6-5|NA|NA|TRBJ1-1
TGTGCCAGCAGCTACCCAGGATTACAGGGAATTGGATTCTTT
CASSYPGLQGIGFF
>TRBV11-1|NA|NA|TRBJ1-1
TGTGCCAGCAGCGACGGGGTGAGGAACACTGAAGCTTTCTTT
CASSDGVRNTEAFF
>TRBV29-1|few|NA|TRBJ2-3
TGCAGCGTGGGGACTAGCACAGATACGCAGTATTTT
CSVGTSTDTQYF
>TRBV20-1|NA|NA|TRBJ2-7
TGCAGTGCTAGGGTCGGACGCGGCGAGCAGTACTTC
CSARVGRGEQYF
>TRBV18|few|NA|TRBJ1-1
TGTGCCAGCTCACCACCAAGCCTCCTGAACACTGAAGCTTTCTTT
CASSPPSLLNTEAFF
>TRBV29-1|few|NA|TRBJ2-1
TGCAGCGTTGAAGGGAGGCCCCTTTACAATGAGCAGTTCTTC
CSVEGRPLYNEQFF
>TRBV6-5|few|TRBD1|TRBJ1-3
TGTGCCAGCAGTTATAAGACAGGGGCTGGAAACACCATATATTTT
CASSYKTGAGNTIYF
>TRBV5-1|NA|NA|TRBJ2-5
TGCGCCAGCAGCTTGGACAGGTGGGGAGAGACCCAGTACTTC
CASSLDRWGETQYF